Listed here is a single T cell receptor beta chain. This CDR3 has 14 amino acids. Trimming removed 5 bases from V and 3 bases from J, with 13 bases in between. Germline V gene lookup returns CDR1 SEHNR and CDR2 FQNEAQ (reference sequence). The TCR beta repertoire was assessed by survey-level immunoSEQ sequencing. Repertoires were generated with immunoSEQ multiplex PCR, while TCRdb's copy carries only in-frame clones and drops some. The sample contains about 68,000 clones, around 93% of which appear only once. The clonotype originates from a man between 35 and 55 years old with rheumatoid arthritis. Specimen: PBMCs. The rearrangement uses TRBV7-9 and TRBJ1-2, with D possibly TRBD1 on 5 matching bases. CDR3 bases: TGTGCCAGCAGCGGGACCGGGAACGACTATGGCTACACCTTC. Its protein product is CASSGTGNDYGYTF.